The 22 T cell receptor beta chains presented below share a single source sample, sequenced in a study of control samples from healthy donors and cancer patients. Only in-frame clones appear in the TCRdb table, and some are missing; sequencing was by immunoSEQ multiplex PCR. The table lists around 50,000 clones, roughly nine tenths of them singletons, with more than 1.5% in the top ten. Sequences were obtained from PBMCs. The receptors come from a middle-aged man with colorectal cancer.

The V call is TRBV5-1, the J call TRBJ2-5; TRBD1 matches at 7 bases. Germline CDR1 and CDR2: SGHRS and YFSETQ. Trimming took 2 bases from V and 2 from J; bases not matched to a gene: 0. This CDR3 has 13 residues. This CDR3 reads CASSFRGQETQYF. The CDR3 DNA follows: TGCGCCAGCAGCTTCAGGGGGCAAGAGACCCAGTACTTC.

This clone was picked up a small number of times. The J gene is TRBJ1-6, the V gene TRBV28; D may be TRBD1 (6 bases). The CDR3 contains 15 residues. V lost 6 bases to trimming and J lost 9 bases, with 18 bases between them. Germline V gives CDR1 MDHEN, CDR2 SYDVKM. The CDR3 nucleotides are TGTGCCAGCAGCTACCCCGGGGGGCAGGCTTCACCCCTCCACTTT. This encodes CASSYPGGQASPLHF.

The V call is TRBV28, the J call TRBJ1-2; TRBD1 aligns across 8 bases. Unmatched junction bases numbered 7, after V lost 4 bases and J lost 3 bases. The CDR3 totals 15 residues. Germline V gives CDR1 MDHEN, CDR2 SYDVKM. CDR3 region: CASSSGGFTYYGYTF. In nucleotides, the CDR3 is TGTGCCAGCAGTTCAGGGGGCTTTACCTACTATGGCTACACCTTC.

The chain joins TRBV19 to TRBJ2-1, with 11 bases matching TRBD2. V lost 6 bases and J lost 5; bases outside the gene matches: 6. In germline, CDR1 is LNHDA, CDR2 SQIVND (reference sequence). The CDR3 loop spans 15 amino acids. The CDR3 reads CASRTSGTVHNEQFF. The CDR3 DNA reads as TGTGCCAGTAGGACTAGCGGGACCGTTCACAATGAGCAGTTCTTC.

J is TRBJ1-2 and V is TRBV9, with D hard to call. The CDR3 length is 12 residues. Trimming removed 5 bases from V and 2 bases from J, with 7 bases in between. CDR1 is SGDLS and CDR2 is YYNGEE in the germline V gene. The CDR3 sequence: CASRSYNYGYTF. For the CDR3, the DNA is TGTGCCAGCAGGTCTTACAACTATGGCTACACCTTC.

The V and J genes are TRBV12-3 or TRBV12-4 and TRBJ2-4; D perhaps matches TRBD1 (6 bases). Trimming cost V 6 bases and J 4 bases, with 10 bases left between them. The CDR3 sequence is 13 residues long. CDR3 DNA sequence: TGTGCCAGCAGCCGGGACAAAAAAAACATTCAGTACTTC. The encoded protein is CASSRDKKNIQYF.

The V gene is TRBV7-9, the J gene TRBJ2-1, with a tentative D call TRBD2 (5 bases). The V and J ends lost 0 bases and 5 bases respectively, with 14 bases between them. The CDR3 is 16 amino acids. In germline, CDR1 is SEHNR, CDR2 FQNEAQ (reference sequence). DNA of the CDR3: TGTGCCAGCAGCTTAGCTGGCGGGCCTACTAACAATGAGCAGTTCTTC. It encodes CASSLAGGPTNNEQFF. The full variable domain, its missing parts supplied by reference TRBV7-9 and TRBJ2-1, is DTGVSQNPRHKITKRGQNVTFRCDPISEHNRLYWYRQTLGQGPEFLTYFQNEAQLEKSRLLSDRFSAERPKGSFSTLEIQRTEQGDSAMYLCASSLAGGPTNNEQFFGPGTRLTVL.

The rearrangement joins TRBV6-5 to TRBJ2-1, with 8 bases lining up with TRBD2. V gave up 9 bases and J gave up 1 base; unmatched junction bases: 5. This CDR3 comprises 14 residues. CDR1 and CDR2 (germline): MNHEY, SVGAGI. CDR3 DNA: TGTGCCAGTTCCGGGACTAGGTCCTACAATGAGCAGTTCTTC. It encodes CASSGTRSYNEQFF.

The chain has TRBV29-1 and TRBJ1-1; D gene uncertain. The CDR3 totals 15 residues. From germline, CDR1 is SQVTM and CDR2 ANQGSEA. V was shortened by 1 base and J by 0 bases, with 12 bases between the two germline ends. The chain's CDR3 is CSVEGDQAMNTEAFF. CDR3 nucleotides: TGCAGCGTTGAAGGGGATCAGGCCATGAACACTGAAGCTTTCTTT.

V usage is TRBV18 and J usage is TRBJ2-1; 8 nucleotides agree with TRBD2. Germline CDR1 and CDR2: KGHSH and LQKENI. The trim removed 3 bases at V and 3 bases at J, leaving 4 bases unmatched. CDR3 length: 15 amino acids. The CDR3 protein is CASSPSGSSYNEQFF. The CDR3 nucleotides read TGTGCCAGCTCACCGAGCGGGAGTAGCTACAATGAGCAGTTCTTC.

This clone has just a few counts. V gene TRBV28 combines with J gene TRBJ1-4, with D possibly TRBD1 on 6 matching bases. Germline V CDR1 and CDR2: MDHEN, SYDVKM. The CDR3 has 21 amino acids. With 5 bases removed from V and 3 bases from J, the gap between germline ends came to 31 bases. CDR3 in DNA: TGTGCCAGCAGTAGAACTCTACAGGGAGTATTCAGTTCCTCCGCTAATGAAAAACTGTTTTTT. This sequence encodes CASSRTLQGVFSSSANEKLFF.

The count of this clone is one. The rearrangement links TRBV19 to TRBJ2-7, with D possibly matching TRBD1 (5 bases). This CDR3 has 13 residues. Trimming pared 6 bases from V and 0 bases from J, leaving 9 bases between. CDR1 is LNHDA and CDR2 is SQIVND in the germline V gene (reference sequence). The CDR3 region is CASSRTISYEQYF. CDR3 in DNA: TGTGCCAGTAGCAGGACAATCTCCTACGAGCAGTACTTC.

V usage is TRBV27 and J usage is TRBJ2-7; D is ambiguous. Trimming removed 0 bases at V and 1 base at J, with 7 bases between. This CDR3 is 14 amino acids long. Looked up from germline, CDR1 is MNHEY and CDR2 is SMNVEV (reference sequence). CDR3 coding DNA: TGTGCCAGCAGTTTATCGGAGAGTTCCTACGAGCAGTACTTC. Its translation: CASSLSESSYEQYF.

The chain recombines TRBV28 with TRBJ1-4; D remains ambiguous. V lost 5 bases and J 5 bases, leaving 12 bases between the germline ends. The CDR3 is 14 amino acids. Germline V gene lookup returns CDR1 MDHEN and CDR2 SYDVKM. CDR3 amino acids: CASSPWTGNEKLFF. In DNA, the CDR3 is TGTGCCAGCAGTCCATGGACGGGGAATGAAAAACTGTTTTTT.

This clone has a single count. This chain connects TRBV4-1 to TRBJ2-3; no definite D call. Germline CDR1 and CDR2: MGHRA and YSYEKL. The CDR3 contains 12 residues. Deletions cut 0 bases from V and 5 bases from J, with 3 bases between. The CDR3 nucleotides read TGCGCCAGCAGCCAAGACTTAGATACGCAGTATTTT. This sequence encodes CASSQDLDTQYF.

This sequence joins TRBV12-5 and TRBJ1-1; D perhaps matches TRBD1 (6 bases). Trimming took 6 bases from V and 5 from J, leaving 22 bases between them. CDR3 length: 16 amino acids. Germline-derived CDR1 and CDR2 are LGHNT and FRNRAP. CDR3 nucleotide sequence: TGTGCTAGTGGCTGGGGACACACAGGGAGGGGGACTGAAGCTTTCTTT. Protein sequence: CASGWGHTGRGTEAFF.

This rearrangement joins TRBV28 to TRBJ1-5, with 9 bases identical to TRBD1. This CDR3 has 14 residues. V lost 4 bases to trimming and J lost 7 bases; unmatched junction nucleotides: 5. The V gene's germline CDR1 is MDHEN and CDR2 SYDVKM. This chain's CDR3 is CASSSDRGRQPQHF. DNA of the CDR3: TGTGCCAGCAGTTCGGACAGGGGAAGGCAGCCCCAGCATTTT.

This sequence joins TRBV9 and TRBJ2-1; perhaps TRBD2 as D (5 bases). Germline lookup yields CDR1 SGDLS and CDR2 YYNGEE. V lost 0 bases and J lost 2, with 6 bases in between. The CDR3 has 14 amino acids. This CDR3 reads CASSVGGTYNEQFF. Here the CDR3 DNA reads TGTGCCAGCAGCGTAGGAGGGACCTACAATGAGCAGTTCTTC.

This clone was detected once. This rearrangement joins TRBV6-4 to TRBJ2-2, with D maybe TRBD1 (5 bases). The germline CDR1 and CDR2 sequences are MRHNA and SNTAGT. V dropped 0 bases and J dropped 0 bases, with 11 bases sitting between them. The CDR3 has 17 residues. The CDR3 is CASSDSASRANTGELFF. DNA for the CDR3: TGTGCCAGCAGTGACTCCGCCAGCAGGGCGAACACCGGGGAGCTGTTTTTT.

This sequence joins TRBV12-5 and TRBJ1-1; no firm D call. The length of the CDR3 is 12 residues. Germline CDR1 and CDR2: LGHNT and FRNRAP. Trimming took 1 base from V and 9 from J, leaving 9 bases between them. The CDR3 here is CASGLAEAKAFF. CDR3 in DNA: TGTGCTAGTGGTTTGGCAGAAGCAAAAGCTTTCTTT.

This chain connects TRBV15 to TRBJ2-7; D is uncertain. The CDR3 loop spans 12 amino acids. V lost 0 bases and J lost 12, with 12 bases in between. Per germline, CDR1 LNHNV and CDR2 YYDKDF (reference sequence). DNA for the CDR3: TGTGCCACCAGCAGAGATAGGGCGAAAGCGTACTTC. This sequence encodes CATSRDRAKAYF. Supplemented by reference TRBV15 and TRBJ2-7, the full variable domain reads DAMVIQNPRYQVTQFGKPVTLSCSQTLNHNVMYWYQQKSSQAPKLLFHYYDKDFNNEADTPDNFQSRRPNTSFCFLDIRSPGLGDTAMYLCATSRDRAKAYFGPGTRLTVT.

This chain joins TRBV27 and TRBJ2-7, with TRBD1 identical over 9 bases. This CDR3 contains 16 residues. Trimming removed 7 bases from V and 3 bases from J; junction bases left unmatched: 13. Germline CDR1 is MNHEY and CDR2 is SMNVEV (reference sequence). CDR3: CASIQSPGTGYYEQYF. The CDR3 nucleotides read TGTGCCAGCATTCAAAGCCCCGGGACAGGGTACTACGAGCAGTACTTC.